The 23 T cell receptor beta chains reported below all come from one sample, sequenced in a study of blood T cell repertoires in COVID-19. Assay: immunoSEQ multiplex PCR; the TCRdb copy retains only in-frame clones and omits some. The sample has about 210,000 clones; 83% are singletons. The sequenced sample consisted of peripheral blood. The receptors were gathered from a woman in her forties with active or convalescent COVID-19.

J is TRBJ2-7 and V is TRBV4-2, with TRBD2 matching 11 bases. V lost 6 bases to trimming and J lost 13 bases; unmatched junction nucleotides: 5. The CDR3 extends over 11 amino acids. Germline CDR1 and CDR2: LGHNA and YNFKEQ. This CDR3 reads CASSFSGGAYF. The CDR3 DNA is TGTGCCAGCAGTTTTAGCGGGGGGGCCTACTTC.

CDR3 coding DNA: TGTGCCACCACAGCGGGAGGGGGAGATACGCAGTATTTT. Translation gives CATTAGGGDTQYF. The gene calls are TRBV24-1 and TRBJ2-3; 10 bases align to TRBD2. In germline, CDR1 is KGHDR, CDR2 SFDVKD. The CDR3 is made up of 13 amino acids. V gave up 8 bases and J gave up 5 bases; unmatched junction bases: 3.

There are a few counts of this clone. The gene calls are TRBV6-1 and TRBJ2-6; D gene ambiguous. The CDR3 runs to 16 residues. The germline gives CDR1 MNHNS, CDR2 SASEGT. V gave up 2 bases and J gave up 0 bases, with 8 bases separating them. The CDR3 coding sequence is TGTGCCAGCAGTGAACAGCCGGGCTCTGGGGCCAACGTCCTGACTTTC. This translates into CASSEQPGSGANVLTF.

The chain recombines TRBV10-3 with TRBJ2-7; D gene uncertain. CDR1 is ENHRY and CDR2 is SYGVKD in the germline V gene. The CDR3 runs 15 residues. V lost 3 bases to trimming and J lost 3 bases, with 15 bases between them. CDR3 coding DNA: TGTGCCATCAGTGATTTATCCAAGACAAGCTACGAGCAGTACTTC. It codes for CAISDLSKTSYEQYF.

This chain joins TRBV6-5 and TRBJ1-2; 8 nucleotides line up with TRBD1. V lost 7 bases, J lost 5 bases, and 12 bases stayed unmatched. Germline loops: CDR1 MNHEY, CDR2 SVGAGI. This CDR3 contains 15 residues. CDR3 sequence: CASNDAGQGAYGYTF. The CDR3 bases are TGTGCCAGCAACGACGCCGGGCAGGGGGCGTATGGCTACACCTTC.

To note about this clone: Germline is not matched at one junction end, which may reflect a read error. The genes are TRBV7-7 and TRBJ2-3, with TRBD2 matching 10 bases. The length of the CDR3 is 17 residues. Germline V gives CDR1 SSHAT, CDR2 FNYEAQ (reference sequence). Here the CDR3 reads CASSLGASGSGSDTQYF. The CDR3, as DNA: TGTGCTAGCAGCTTAGGCGCTAGCGGGAGTGGTTCAGATACGCAGTATTTT.

The genes are TRBV6-5 and TRBJ2-7; no firm D call. The germline V gene has CDR1 MNHEY and CDR2 SVGAGI. CDR3 length: 14 amino acids. Trimming cost V 0 bases and J 0 bases, with 6 bases left between them. In DNA, the CDR3 is TGTGCCAGCAGTTACTCGCGGAACTCCTACGAGCAGTACTTC. It codes for CASSYSRNSYEQYF.

The chain uses TRBV6-2 or TRBV6-3 and TRBJ1-2; D is unresolved. Trimming took off 6 bases at V and 8 bases at J, with 10 bases between the two ends. CDR3 length: 11 residues. Germline CDR1 is MNHEY and CDR2 is SVGEGT. CDR3 in DNA: TGTGCCAGCAGCCCGTTTCGGGGCTACACCTTC. This translates into CASSPFRGYTF.

The J gene is TRBJ1-3, the V gene TRBV7-8; 7 positions agree with TRBD1. The junction had 9 bases not matched to a gene; V was cut back by 1 base and J by 0 bases. Per germline, CDR1 SGHVS and CDR2 FQNEAQ. The CDR3 has 18 residues. The CDR3 loop reads CASSLGLIRGLSGNTIYF. CDR3 DNA: TGTGCCAGCAGCTTAGGCCTTATAAGGGGGCTCTCTGGAAACACCATATATTTT.

This clone was seen more than once but under ten times. The chain combines TRBV19 with TRBJ1-5; D not resolved. Germline V CDR1 and CDR2: LNHDA, SQIVND (reference sequence). With 5 bases removed from V and 7 bases from J, the gap between germline ends came to 12 bases. This CDR3 spans 13 amino acids. The chain's CDR3 is CASSEKGGQPQHF. The CDR3 nucleotides read TGTGCCAGTAGTGAAAAAGGAGGGCAGCCCCAGCATTTT.

In its sample, this clone was seen once. The J gene is TRBJ2-5, the V gene TRBV7-9; 9 nucleotides line up with TRBD2. The CDR3 length is 17 residues. The germline gives CDR1 SEHNR, CDR2 FQNEAQ (reference sequence). V was clipped by 1 base and J by 5 bases; unmatched bases: 11. The CDR3 spells CASSLGASGKRSETQYF. In DNA, the CDR3 is TGTGCCAGCAGCTTAGGGGCTAGCGGGAAACGTTCGGAGACCCAGTACTTC.

The gene calls are TRBV2 and TRBJ2-1, with 11 bases fitting TRBD2. This CDR3 region has 17 residues. CDR1 is SNHLY, CDR2 FYNNEI, per germline. V lost 5 bases to trimming and J lost 6 bases; unmatched junction nucleotides: 12. CDR3 coding DNA: TGTGCCAGCAGTAAGATACTAGCGGGAGCCTTAGGCAATGAGCAGTTCTTC. This sequence encodes CASSKILAGALGNEQFF.

The gene calls are TRBV6-5 and TRBJ2-7; D gene uncertain. V shed 0 bases and J shed 0 bases, with 12 bases lying between them. The CDR3 length is 16 residues. Germline V CDR1 and CDR2: MNHEY, SVGAGI. As DNA, the CDR3 is TGTGCCAGCAGTTACTCGGGCCTTTTAAGCTCCTACGAGCAGTACTTC. Its translation: CASSYSGLLSSYEQYF.

The chain recombines TRBV18 with TRBJ2-7, with TRBD1 matching 7 bases. CDR1 and CDR2 (germline): KGHSH, LQKENI. CDR3 length: 12 residues. The V and J ends lost 5 bases and 5 bases, in that order; junction bases with no gene match: 3. CDR3 DNA: TGTGCCAGCTCAGTCACAGGGGACGAGCAGTACTTC. This codes for CASSVTGDEQYF.

The rearrangement links TRBV9 to TRBJ2-7, with D tentatively TRBD2 (5 bases). V was clipped by 0 bases and J by 7 bases, with 14 bases between them. Germline values: CDR1 SGDLS, CDR2 YYNGEE. The CDR3 runs to 14 residues. CDR3 DNA: TGTGCCAGCAGCGTAGAGGCTAGCAGGCGGGAGCAGTACTTC. Amino acids: CASSVEASRREQYF.

The J gene is TRBJ2-7, the V gene TRBV10-3; 7 bases line up with TRBD1. Trimming cost V 0 bases and J 2 bases; bases outside gene matches: 4. The CDR3 loop spans 15 amino acids. Germline V gene lookup returns CDR1 ENHRY and CDR2 SYGVKD. CDR3 region: CAISESGRGTYEQYF. CDR3 nucleotide sequence: TGTGCCATCAGTGAGTCCGGCAGGGGGACCTACGAGCAGTACTTC.

The chain recombines TRBV6-1 with TRBJ1-6; D gene unclear. With 0 bases removed from V and 10 bases from J, the gap between germline ends came to 7 bases. CDR1 MNHNS and CDR2 SASEGT come from the germline V gene. CDR3 size: 13 residues. The CDR3 DNA is TGTGCCAGCAGTGAAGCGCCGGGGTCACCCCTCCACTTT. Protein sequence: CASSEAPGSPLHF.

This chain connects TRBV16 to TRBJ1-2; 8 bases are a match to TRBD1. With V trimmed by 2 bases and J by 4 bases, 6 bases remained unmatched. This CDR3 is 15 amino acids long. Per the germline V gene, CDR1 is KGHSY and CDR2 is FQNENV. The CDR3 DNA reads as TGTGCCAGCAGCCAAATGAGACAGGGGTTCTATGGCTACACCTTC. This translates into CASSQMRQGFYGYTF. Using reference TRBV16 and TRBJ1-2 for the parts outside the CDR3, the full variable domain is GEEVAQTPKHLVRGEGQKAKLYCAPIKGHSYVFWYQQVLKNEFKFLISFQNENVFDETGMPKERFSAKCLPNSPCSLEIQATKLEDSAVYFCASSQMRQGFYGYTFGSGTRLTVV.

The chain links TRBV9 to TRBJ2-5, with 8 bases identical to TRBD2. In germline, CDR1 is SGDLS, CDR2 YYNGEE. Germline trimming cut 0 bases from V and 2 bases from J; bases unmatched to any gene: 3. The CDR3 is 15 amino acids. The CDR3 spells CASSVGPGGQETQYF. The CDR3 bases are TGTGCCAGCAGCGTAGGGCCGGGGGGGCAAGAGACCCAGTACTTC.

The chain recombines TRBV25-1 with TRBJ2-2, with D tentatively TRBD2 (6 bases). Germline CDR1 MGHDK, CDR2 SYGVNS. The ends were cut back, 3 bases at V and 4 bases at J, with 15 bases in the middle. The CDR3 is 16 amino acids. CDR3: CASSEGLPLRTGELFF. In nucleotides, the CDR3 is TGTGCCAGCAGTGAGGGACTTCCCTTACGCACCGGGGAGCTGTTTTTT.

The chain combines TRBV7-9 with TRBJ1-6; unclear D gene. This CDR3 spans 12 amino acids. Between the trimmed V and J ends, which lost 5 bases and 5 bases, there was a span of 4 bases. The germline V gene has CDR1 SEHNR and CDR2 FQNEAQ (reference sequence). The DNA for the CDR3 is TGTGCCAGCAGCCCAAATAATTCACCCCTCCACTTT. Encoded protein: CASSPNNSPLHF.

This rearrangement joins TRBV7-9 to TRBJ1-2, with TRBD1 matching 8 bases. V dropped 4 bases and J dropped 1; count of bases not matched to a gene: 8. The CDR3 length is 16 residues. Germline loops: CDR1 SEHNR, CDR2 FQNEAQ (reference sequence). CDR3 amino acids: CASSSDRALFNYGYTF. Here the CDR3 DNA reads TGTGCCAGCAGCTCGGACAGGGCCCTATTTAACTATGGCTACACCTTC.

V gene TRBV24-1 combines with J gene TRBJ2-1, with 7 bases that match TRBD2. This CDR3 has 16 amino acids. The trim removed 4 bases at V and 4 bases at J, leaving 9 bases unmatched. The germline CDR1 and CDR2 sequences are KGHDR and SFDVKD. The chain's CDR3 is CATSDAGGGGYNEQFF. The CDR3 DNA is TGTGCCACCAGTGACGCGGGTGGCGGGGGATACAATGAGCAGTTCTTC.